The 12 T cell receptor beta chains in this list originate from one sample, sequenced in a study of identical twins. TCRdb redid the calling of the 5' RACE reads with MiXCR, one entry per CDR3 protein. This sample yields some 560,000 distinct CDR3 sequences, of which 9.5% to 10% are seen a single time; roughly 3% belongs to the top ten. This sample was shared with a second study, whose subject was yellow fever vaccine responses in identical twins.

Source material: PBMCs. The receptors were sampled from a woman aged 18-29 years in good health.

This clonotype was seen only a few times. The chain carries TRBV6-1 and TRBJ1-2; D perhaps matches TRBD1 (5 bases). Trimming left V 6 bases short and J 4 bases short, with 15 bases between. Germline CDR1 reads MNHNS; CDR2 reads SASEGT. This CDR3 comprises 14 residues. As DNA, the CDR3 is TGTGCCAGCAGCGAGGCAGGAGGGGCCTATGGCTACACCTTC. Its protein product is CASSEAGGAYGYTF.

In this sample, this clonotype turned up a few times. The chain couples TRBV6-2 or TRBV6-3 to TRBJ2-4; 10 bases map to TRBD1. CDR1 and CDR2 from the germline V gene are MNHEY and SVGEGT. Trimming removed 2 bases from V and 6 bases from J; junction bases left unmatched: 4. CDR3 length equals 15 residues. CDR3 loop: CASSYDRGLGNIQYF. CDR3 DNA sequence: TGTGCCAGCAGTTACGACAGGGGGCTGGGAAACATTCAGTACTTC.

This clonotype was counted ten times or more. J is TRBJ1-1 and V is TRBV11-3, with unresolved D. The CDR3 consists of 14 residues. Trimming left V 3 bases short and J 1 base short, with 9 bases between. CDR1 is SGHNT, CDR2 YENEEA, per germline. CDR3 sequence (DNA): TGTGCCAGCAGCTTCCGTGGAACGAACACTGAAGCTTTCTTT. It encodes CASSFRGTNTEAFF.

This clonotype appeared many times. The genes are TRBV7-8 and TRBJ2-4, with D perhaps given as TRBD1 or TRBD2 (6 bases each). The V and J ends lost 6 bases and 0 bases respectively, with 9 bases between them. CDR1 and CDR2 (germline): SGHVS, FQNEAQ. The CDR3 contains 14 residues. The CDR3 DNA sequence: TGTGCCAGCAGGGAGGGGGGAGCCAAAAACATTCAGTACTTC. Its translation: CASREGGAKNIQYF.

V usage is TRBV5-1 and J usage is TRBJ2-1; no clear D gene. This CDR3 contains 13 residues. V was trimmed by 7 bases and J by 0 bases, leaving 8 bases between them. Germline V gene lookup returns CDR1 SGHRS and CDR2 YFSETQ. The CDR3 region has the DNA TGCGCCAGCCAACGATACTCCTACAATGAGCAGTTCTTC. It yields the protein CASQRYSYNEQFF.

A note on this clonotype: The germline gene is not matched at one end of the junction; a read error may be the cause. This chain joins TRBV6-2 or TRBV6-3 and TRBJ2-3, with D possibly being TRBD1 or TRBD2 (5 bases each). Looked up from germline, CDR1 is MNHEY and CDR2 is SVGEGT. CDR3 length equals 15 residues. CDR3 region: CASSYSPGNTGTQYF. The CDR3 DNA is TGTGCCAGCAGTTACTCTCCGGGAAACACAGGTACGCAGTATTTT.

This clonotype was counted many times. The V and J genes are TRBV5-1 and TRBJ2-7; perhaps TRBD1 as D (6 bases). Trimming left V 2 bases short and J 3 bases short, with 9 bases between. The CDR3 runs 13 residues. CDR1 SGHRS and CDR2 YFSETQ come from the germline V gene. DNA of the CDR3: TGCGCCAGCAGCTTCCGGGACAACTACGAGCAGTACTTC. Residues: CASSFRDNYEQYF.

This rearrangement joins TRBV20-1 to TRBJ2-7; 8 bases agree with TRBD1. This CDR3 is 14 amino acids long. Germline V lookup: CDR1 DFQATT, CDR2 SNEGSKA (reference sequence). V gave up 5 bases and J gave up 0 bases; unmatched junction bases: 6. The CDR3: CSAFDRGLSYEQYF. The CDR3 nucleotides are TGCAGTGCTTTCGACAGGGGTCTCTCCTACGAGCAGTACTTC.

The chain recombines TRBV4-2 with TRBJ2-7; D not resolved. Germline loops: CDR1 LGHNA, CDR2 YNFKEQ. This CDR3 has 15 amino acids. The V end lost 0 bases, the J end lost 2 bases, and 11 bases lay between the germline ends. The CDR3 spells CASSQDTAGTYEQYF. The DNA for the CDR3 is TGTGCCAGCAGCCAAGATACGGCCGGAACCTACGAGCAGTACTTC.

The V gene is TRBV12-3 or TRBV12-4, the J gene TRBJ1-6, with D uncertain. Trimming took off 3 bases at V and 2 bases at J, with 11 bases between the two ends. The CDR3 runs to 16 residues. The CDR3 DNA follows: TGTGCCAGCAGTTTTTACGGAAGGACCTATAATTCACCCCTCCACTTT. As protein: CASSFYGRTYNSPLHF.

This clonotype came up a few times. The CDR3 region is CASSGLLQPQETQYF. CDR3 bases: TGCGCCAGCAGCGGCCTCCTACAACCTCAAGAGACCCAGTACTTC. The genes are TRBV5-1 and TRBJ2-5; D unresolved. Germline V gene sequence: CDR1 SGHRS, CDR2 YFSETQ. V lost 4 bases, J lost 2 bases, and 15 bases lay in between. This CDR3 has 15 amino acids. The variable domain in full, with the rest retrieved from reference TRBV5-1 and TRBJ2-5, is KAGVTQTPRYLIKTRGQQVTLSCSPISGHRSVSWYQQTPGQGLQFLFEYFSETQRNKGNFPGRFSGRQFSNSRSEMNVSTLELGDSALYLCASSGLLQPQETQYFGPGTRLLVL.

The chain couples TRBV5-4 to TRBJ2-1; TRBD1 matches at 8 bases. V dropped 4 bases and J dropped 6; count of bases not matched to a gene: 12. Germline V lookup: CDR1 SGHNT, CDR2 YYREEE (reference sequence). This CDR3 is 16 amino acids long. This CDR3 is CASSRGTGTGPNEQFF. The CDR3 coding sequence is TGTGCCAGCAGCCGTGGCACCGGGACAGGTCCCAATGAGCAGTTCTTC.